These T cell receptor beta chains were read from a single sample in a study of T cells in Graves' hyperthyroidism and ophthalmopathy. Using its own MiXCR run on the multiplex PCR reads, TCRdb lists one record per CDR3 protein. The sample carries 400,000 or so distinct CDR3 sequences, nearly 15% recorded once. Sequencing was done on a sample of blood. These receptors were collected from a woman aged 55-69 years with Graves' ophthalmopathy. Both conserved end residues are part of each CDR3. A D gene is named only where the DNA matches it firmly. Not all rows give a size; the values are once, few, many and, for expanded clones, a class.

TRBV7-2	NA	NA	TRBJ2-7	TGTGCCAGCAGTAACTTGCGGGGTGGGGGCGAGCAGTACTTC	CASSNLRGGGEQYF
TRBV19	few	TRBD1	TRBJ1-5	TGTGCCAGTAGTACAGGGGGCGGTGGCAATCAGCCCCAGCATTTT	CASSTGGGGNQPQHF
TRBV28	many	NA	TRBJ2-7	TGTGCCAGCAGTCCGTTTGGAGGAAGGGTGGATTACGAGCAGTACTTC	CASSPFGGRVDYEQYF
TRBV30	NA	NA	TRBJ2-1	TGTGCCTGGTCTCCCTGGCCTTACAATGAGCAGTTCTTC	CAWSPWPYNEQFF
TRBV10-1	few	NA	TRBJ1-2	TGCGCCAGCAGTGGAGGCCGAGGCTATGGCTACACCTTC	CASSGGRGYGYTF
TRBV2	many	NA	TRBJ2-1	TGTGCCAGCAGTCCCCTGGGGGCTATGGAGCAGTTCTTC	CASSPLGAMEQFF
TRBV6-2/TRBV6-3	many	NA	TRBJ2-1	TGTGCCAGCAGTGAAATCTTCGAGGGCGATGAGCAGTTCTTC	CASSEIFEGDEQFF
TRBV29-1	many	TRBD2	TRBJ2-2	TGCAGCGTGGGGAGAAGCGGGAGTGGTGCCGGGGAGCTGTTTTTT	CSVGRSGSGAGELFF
TRBV12-3/TRBV12-4	many	NA	TRBJ1-5	TGTGCCAGCAGTTGGGGGACGGCCGGCTTAGGTCAGCCCCAGCATTTT	CASSWGTAGLGQPQHF
TRBV7-2	many	TRBD2	TRBJ2-5	TGTGCCAGCAGCCCACAAGGGGGGGCGGGAGGAGAGACCCAGTACTTC	CASSPQGGAGGETQYF
TRBV7-2	many	NA	TRBJ2-3	TGTGCCAGCAGCTTAGTGGGAAGGGCCGATACGCAGTATTTT	CASSLVGRADTQYF
TRBV2	many	TRBD1	TRBJ2-2	TGTGCCAGCAGAAGGACAGGGTACAACACCGGGGAGCTGTTTTTT	CASRRTGYNTGELFF
TRBV7-2	few	TRBD2	TRBJ2-2	TGTGCCAGCAGCATACTAGCGGGAGCCGTCACCGGGGAGCTGTTTTTT	CASSILAGAVTGELFF
TRBV20-1	NA	NA	TRBJ1-1	TGCAGTGCTAGGGCCTTTGGGCAGCAGTTAATGGGGGCTTTCTTT	CSARAFGQQLMGAFF
TRBV12-3/TRBV12-4	many	TRBD2	TRBJ2-5	TGTGCCAGCAGCCGGGGACTAGCGGGAGTTCCCGAGACCCAGTACTTC	CASSRGLAGVPETQYF
TRBV18	NA	NA	TRBJ2-7	TGTGCCAGCTCCCCCGGGCGGGTCGAGCAGTACTTC	CASSPGRVEQYF
TRBV15	NA	NA	TRBJ2-1	TGTGCCACCAGCAATGGCCCGGGCAGTGAGCAGTTCTTC	CATSNGPGSEQFF
TRBV5-1	many	TRBD2	TRBJ2-1	TGCGCCAGCAGCGTACTAGCGGGTGACTACAATGAGCAGTTCTTC	CASSVLAGDYNEQFF
TRBV4-1	NA	NA	TRBJ2-3	TGCGCCAGCAGCCAAGAATCATCGTGGGATACGCAGTATTTT	CASSQESSWDTQYF
TRBV11-2	many	NA	TRBJ2-5	TGTGCCAGCAGCTTAGCGGGGACGCAAGAGACCCAGTACTTC	CASSLAGTQETQYF
TRBV20-1	many	TRBD1	TRBJ2-1	TGCAGTGCTGGGACAGGCGCCTACAATGAGCAGTTCTTC	CSAGTGAYNEQFF
TRBV4-2	NA	NA	TRBJ2-3	TGTGCCAGCAGCCCGGGACGGTCTAGCACAGATACGCAGTATTTT	CASSPGRSSTDTQYF
TRBV2	many	TRBD2	TRBJ2-2	TGTGCCAGCAGTGAAAGGGTTTTCTGGGCGGGAGCCGGGGAGCTGTTTTTT	CASSERVFWAGAGELFF
TRBV5-4	many	NA	TRBJ2-6	TGTGCCAGCAGCTCAGGATCCTCTGGGGCCAACGTCCTGACTTTC	CASSSGSSGANVLTF
TRBV27	many	NA	TRBJ2-7	TGTGCCGACGACTTGTCTGAGCAGTACTTC	CADDLSEQYF
TRBV2	many	NA	TRBJ2-1	TGTGCCAGCAGAATAGGTGAGCAGTTCTTC	CASRIGEQFF
TRBV29-1	NA	NA	TRBJ2-1	TGCAGCGTCCTTATAGACAGCAACAATATTGAGCAGTTCTTC	CSVLIDSNNIEQFF
TRBV20-1	NA	NA	TRBJ2-7	TGCAGTGCTAGTCGGTCCGGGGCCCCTGACGAGCAGTACTTC	CSASRSGAPDEQYF
TRBV30	many	NA	TRBJ2-3	TGTGCCTGGGCCAGCAGTGGAGATACGCAGTATTTT	CAWASSGDTQYF
TRBV11-2	many	NA	TRBJ2-3	TGTGCCAGCAGCCGGGCGCTCTCTGCGCAGTATTTT	CASSRALSAQYF
TRBV7-9	many	NA	TRBJ2-1	TGTGCCAGCAGCCTGGGAGGACACAATGAGCAGTTCTTC	CASSLGGHNEQFF
TRBV5-1	many	TRBD2	TRBJ2-1	TGCGCCAGCAGCCCCGGGGTAGCGGGAGTCCCGGGCAATGAGCAGTTCTTC	CASSPGVAGVPGNEQFF
TRBV2	many	NA	TRBJ1-5	TGTGCCAGCAGACAACAGGTTAATAGCAATCAGCCCCAGCATTTT	CASRQQVNSNQPQHF
TRBV12-3/TRBV12-4	NA	NA	TRBJ2-3	TGTGCCAGCAGGTATAGTCCTGAAGATACGCAGTATTTT	CASRYSPEDTQYF
TRBV6-1	few	NA	TRBJ2-4	TGTGCCAGCAGTGACCGACAGAGATTAGCCAAAAACATTCAGTACTTC	CASSDRQRLAKNIQYF
TRBV20-1	many	NA	TRBJ2-7	TGCAGTGCGGAACCGACAGAAAACTCCTACGAGCAGTACTTC	CSAEPTENSYEQYF
TRBV29-1	NA	NA	TRBJ2-1	TGCAGCGTTGAAGCAGAAGGGAATGAGCAGTTCTTC	CSVEAEGNEQFF
TRBV7-6	few	NA	TRBJ2-6	TGTGCCAGCAGCTTAGACAGGGCTCATGGGGCCAACGTCCTGACTTTC	CASSLDRAHGANVLTF
TRBV12-3/TRBV12-4	few	TRBD1	TRBJ1-5	TGTGCCAGCAGTTACAGGGGGGGTGTGAGCAATCAGCCCCAGCATTTT	CASSYRGGVSNQPQHF
TRBV5-1	many	NA	TRBJ2-7	TGCGCCAGCAGCATAGAGGTAGCCTACGAGCAGTACTTC	CASSIEVAYEQYF
TRBV4-2	many	NA	TRBJ2-5	TGTGCCAGCAGCCAAGAGGCAGGACAAGAGACCCAGTACTTC	CASSQEAGQETQYF
TRBV7-2	NA	NA	TRBJ1-3	TGTGCCAGCAGCTTAGGGGCTCCCGAACTGGGAAACACCATATATTTT	CASSLGAPELGNTIYF
TRBV15	many	NA	TRBJ1-5	TGTGCCACCAGCAGAGAGGGTACGGTCAATCAGCCCCAGCATTTT	CATSREGTVNQPQHF
TRBV29-1	many	TRBD1	TRBJ1-1	TGCAGCGTTGGGACAGGGGAAGGTGAAGCTTTCTTT	CSVGTGEGEAFF
TRBV20-1	NA	TRBD1	TRBJ2-1	TGCAGTGCTAGAGAGGGTGGACAGGGGCGATACAATGAGCAGTTCTTC	CSAREGGQGRYNEQFF
TRBV7-6	NA	TRBD1	TRBJ2-3	TGTGCCAGCAGCTGGGACCCGGGACAGGGTGCTGATACGCAGTATTTT	CASSWDPGQGADTQYF
TRBV9	many	TRBD2	TRBJ2-4	TGTGCCAGCAGCGTAGCGGCGGGAGGCATTCAGTACTTC	CASSVAAGGIQYF
TRBV18	many	NA	TRBJ2-3	TGTGCCAGCTCACCACCAAAGGGCACAGATACGCAGTATTTT	CASSPPKGTDTQYF
TRBV19	NA	NA	TRBJ2-1	TGTGCCAGTAGTATATATACCCGGGACACCGAGCAGTTCTTC	CASSIYTRDTEQFF
TRBV5-1	once	NA	TRBJ1-6	TGCGCCAGCAGCTTGGGGGACTCGGGTTCACCCCTCCACTTT	CASSLGDSGSPLHF
TRBV4-2	few	NA	TRBJ2-3	TGTGCCAGCAGCCAAGCGGGAGTTACAGATACGCAGTATTTT	CASSQAGVTDTQYF
TRBV12-3/TRBV12-4	NA	NA	TRBJ2-2	TGTGCCAGCACTCCGGGAGCCCCCGGGGAGCTGTTTTTT	CASTPGAPGELFF
TRBV12-3/TRBV12-4	NA	TRBD1	TRBJ2-2	TGTGCCAGCAGAGGACAGGGTCCCGGGGAGCTGTTTTTT	CASRGQGPGELFF
TRBV28	many	NA	TRBJ1-4	TGTGCCAGCAGTCCAATTCTGGGGGGCAATGAAAAACTGTTTTTT	CASSPILGGNEKLFF
TRBV20-1	many	TRBD2	TRBJ2-3	TGCAGTGCCTTAGCGGGAAGCACAGATACGCAGTATTTT	CSALAGSTDTQYF